The rows below give T cell receptor beta chains drawn from one sample of a study of blood T cell repertoires in COVID-19. Assay: immunoSEQ multiplex PCR; the TCRdb copy retains only in-frame clones and omits some. The table shows approximately 200,000 clones, with about nine tenths occurring only once. Input material: peripheral blood. These receptors were taken from a woman aged 55-69 years with acute or convalescent COVID-19. Both conserved end residues are part of each CDR3. The order of the fields is clone size, V gene, D gene, CDR3 length, J gene, CDR3 DNA, CDR3 protein. D genes are given only for firm matches. Clone size appears in some rows only: once, few, many, or a class for an expanded clone.

NA	TRBV20-1	TRBD1	10	TRBJ1-4	TGCAGTGGACAGGGCGAAAAACTGTTTTTT	CSGQGEKLFF
NA	TRBV18	NA	13	TRBJ1-6	TGTGCCAGCTCACCAGACAGTGATTCACCCCTCCACTTT	CASSPDSDSPLHF
NA	TRBV3-1/TRBV3-2	TRBD2	17	TRBJ2-5	TGTGCCAGCAGCCAAGGGATAGGGGACTACTCCCAAGAGACCCAGTACTTC	CASSQGIGDYSQETQYF
NA	TRBV27	NA	19	TRBJ1-1	TGTGCCAGCAGTTTGGGGGCCGCACCGAATTCCTTAATGAACACTGAAGCTTTCTTT	CASSLGAAPNSLMNTEAFF
NA	TRBV10-3	NA	16	TRBJ2-7	TGTGCCATCAGTGCTGGACAGGGAGGGGCCTCCTACGAGCAGTACTTC	CAISAGQGGASYEQYF
NA	TRBV10-3	NA	14	TRBJ1-2	TGTGCCATCAGTGAGTCGGGGCCTAACTATGGCTACACCTTC	CAISESGPNYGYTF
NA	TRBV25-1	NA	14	TRBJ1-2	TGTGCCAGCAGTGAAATGGGGGCTCCTATGAGCTACACCTTC	CASSEMGAPMSYTF
NA	TRBV7-6	NA	16	TRBJ1-2	TGTGCCAGCAGCAGCATCAGGGGCCTTGGCAACTATGGCTACACCTTC	CASSSIRGLGNYGYTF
NA	TRBV2	NA	13	TRBJ1-1	TGTGCCAGCAGTGAGCTCAGGCAGGGAGGGGCTTTCTTT	CASSELRQGGAFF
NA	TRBV11-2	NA	13	TRBJ1-1	TGTGCCAGCAGCTTAGATTTACGAACAGAAGCTTTCTTT	CASSLDLRTEAFF
NA	TRBV18	TRBD2	15	TRBJ2-3	TGTGCCAGCTCACCTTCCGGGGGGGCCACAGATACGCAGTATTTT	CASSPSGGATDTQYF
NA	TRBV3-1/TRBV3-2	NA	12	TRBJ1-3	TGTGCCAGCAGCAGGGGGGGAAACACCATATATTTT	CASSRGGNTIYF
NA	TRBV4-1	TRBD2	12	TRBJ2-5	TGCGCCAGAAGACTAGCCGAAGAGACCCAGTACTTC	CARRLAEETQYF
NA	TRBV7-8	NA	14	TRBJ2-5	TGTGCCAGCAGCTTAGGAGGCAGGGGAGAGACCCAGTACTTC	CASSLGGRGETQYF
NA	TRBV24-1	TRBD1	15	TRBJ2-7	TGTGCCACCAGTGACAGACAGGGCCCGGGGTACGAGCAGTACTTC	CATSDRQGPGYEQYF
NA	TRBV11-2	NA	15	TRBJ2-2	TGTGCCAGCAGCTTACGGTCCGGGGACACCGGGGAGCTGTTTTTT	CASSLRSGDTGELFF
NA	TRBV3-1/TRBV3-2	TRBD2	15	TRBJ2-3	TGTGCCAGCAGCGGGGCTAGCGGGGTCACAGATACGCAGTATTTT	CASSGASGVTDTQYF
NA	TRBV4-1	NA	13	TRBJ1-2	TGCGCCAGCAGCCCACAGGCTAACTATGGCTACACCTTC	CASSPQANYGYTF
NA	TRBV29-1	NA	12	TRBJ1-1	TGCAGCGTTGAAGAGAGGAACACTGAAGCTTTCTTT	CSVEERNTEAFF
NA	TRBV5-1	TRBD1	16	TRBJ2-5	TGCGCCAGCAGCTCATACGGGACAGGGCAGAAAGAGACCCAGTACTTC	CASSSYGTGQKETQYF
NA	TRBV3-1/TRBV3-2	NA	11	TRBJ2-1	TGTGCCATTGGAGGCTTAAGTGAGCAGTTCTTC	CAIGGLSEQFF
NA	TRBV27	TRBD2	18	TRBJ2-6	TGTGCCAGCAGTTTAGGGAGCGGGGCCCTCTCTGGGGCCAACGTCCTGACTTTC	CASSLGSGALSGANVLTF
NA	TRBV11-2	NA	15	TRBJ1-5	TGTGCCAGCAGCTTAGACCCGCTGACAAATCAGCCCCAGCATTTT	CASSLDPLTNQPQHF
NA	TRBV11-2	NA	14	TRBJ1-1	TGTGCCAGCAGCTTAGGGGTGGGGCTCTCTGAAGCTTTCTTT	CASSLGVGLSEAFF
once	TRBV14	TRBD2	16	TRBJ2-4	TGTGCCAGCAGCCGCGGGGGACTAGCGGGAGGTCACATTCAGTACTTC	CASSRGGLAGGHIQYF
once	TRBV5-1	NA	15	TRBJ1-1	TGCGCCAGCAGCTTGCCTCGGTCGCCGAACACTGAAGCTTTCTTT	CASSLPRSPNTEAFF
NA	TRBV25-1	TRBD2	15	TRBJ2-1	TGTGCCAGCAGCGCGGGAGGCCTGTCCTACAATGAGCAGTTCTTC	CASSAGGLSYNEQFF
NA	TRBV5-1	NA	14	TRBJ2-1	TGCGCCAGCAGCCTATCGTCGGGCTACAATGAGCAGTTCTTC	CASSLSSGYNEQFF
NA	TRBV5-1	TRBD2	13	TRBJ2-2	TGCGCCAGCGGCGGGGGGGCCACCGGGGAGCTGTTTTTT	CASGGGATGELFF
NA	TRBV19	NA	17	TRBJ1-2	TGTGCCAGTAGTATGGGGTGGGAACAGCCGCGGGGCTATGGCTACACCTTC	CASSMGWEQPRGYGYTF
NA	TRBV28	TRBD1	16	TRBJ1-2	TGTGCCAGCAGTCCCCCTTCCCTACGACAGGGACAGGGCTACACCTTC	CASSPPSLRQGQGYTF
NA	TRBV10-3	TRBD1	13	TRBJ1-1	TGTGCCATCAGTGAGCAGGGGACAGTTGGAGCTTTCTTT	CAISEQGTVGAFF
NA	TRBV28	NA	14	TRBJ2-7	TGTGCCAGCAGTTTTTTGTCAGGGCTTTACGAGCAGTACTTC	CASSFLSGLYEQYF
NA	TRBV7-2	NA	18	TRBJ1-3	TGTGCCAGCAGCTTAGCTCCGTTACAGGGCTTCTCTGGAAACACCATATATTTT	CASSLAPLQGFSGNTIYF
NA	TRBV11-1	TRBD1	16	TRBJ2-5	TGTGCCAGCAGCTCCCCCAGGGTCACAGGGGCCGAGACCCAGTACTTC	CASSSPRVTGAETQYF
few	TRBV6-5	NA	14	TRBJ1-5	TGTGCCAGCATAAAGAGAAATAGCAATCAGCCCCAGCATTTT	CASIKRNSNQPQHF
NA	TRBV4-3	NA	14	TRBJ1-2	TGCGCCAGCAGCCTCAACAGGGCCAACTATGGCTACACCTTC	CASSLNRANYGYTF
NA	TRBV28	NA	13	TRBJ2-1	TGTGCCAGTTTAGGGACACTTTACAATGAGCAGTTCTTC	CASLGTLYNEQFF
few	TRBV7-6	NA	15	TRBJ1-3	TGTGCCAGCAGCTTAGGCGGAAGCTCTGGAAACACCATATATTTT	CASSLGGSSGNTIYF
NA	TRBV19	TRBD1	15	TRBJ1-4	TGTGCCAGTAGGAGGATAACAGGGGGAGCAGAAAAACTGTTTTTT	CASRRITGGAEKLFF
NA	TRBV6-5	NA	15	TRBJ1-4	TGTGCCAGCAGCCTTACCGGGATCAGGAGTGAAAAACTGTTTTTT	CASSLTGIRSEKLFF